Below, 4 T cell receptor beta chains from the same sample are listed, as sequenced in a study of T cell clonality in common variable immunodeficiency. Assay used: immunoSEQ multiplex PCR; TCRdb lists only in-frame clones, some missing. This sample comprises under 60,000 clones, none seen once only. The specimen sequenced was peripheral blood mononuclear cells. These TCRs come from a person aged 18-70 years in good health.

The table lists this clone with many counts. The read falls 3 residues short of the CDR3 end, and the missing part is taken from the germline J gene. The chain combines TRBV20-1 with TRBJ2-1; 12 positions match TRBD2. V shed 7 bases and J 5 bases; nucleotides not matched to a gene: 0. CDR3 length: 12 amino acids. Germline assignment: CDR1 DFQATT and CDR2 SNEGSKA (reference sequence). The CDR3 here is CSGTSGNNEQFF. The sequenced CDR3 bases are TGCAGTGGGACTAGCGGGAACAATGAG.

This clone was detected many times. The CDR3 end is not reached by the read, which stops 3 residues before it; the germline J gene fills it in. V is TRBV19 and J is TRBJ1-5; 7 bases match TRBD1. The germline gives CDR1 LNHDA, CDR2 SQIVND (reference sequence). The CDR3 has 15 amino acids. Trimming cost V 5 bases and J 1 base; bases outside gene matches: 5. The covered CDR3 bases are TGTGCCAGTAGTCCCGCGGGACAGAGCAATCAGCCC. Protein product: CASSPAGQSNQP. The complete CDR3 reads CASSPAGQSNQPQHF.

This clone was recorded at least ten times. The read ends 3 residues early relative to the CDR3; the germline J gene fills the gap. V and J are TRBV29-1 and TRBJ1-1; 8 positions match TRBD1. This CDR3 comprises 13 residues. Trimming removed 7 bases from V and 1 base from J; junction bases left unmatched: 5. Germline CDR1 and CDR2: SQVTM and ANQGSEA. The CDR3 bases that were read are TGCAGCGCTACTCAGGGGGCGAACACTGAA. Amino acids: CSATQGANTE. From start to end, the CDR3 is CSATQGANTEAFF.

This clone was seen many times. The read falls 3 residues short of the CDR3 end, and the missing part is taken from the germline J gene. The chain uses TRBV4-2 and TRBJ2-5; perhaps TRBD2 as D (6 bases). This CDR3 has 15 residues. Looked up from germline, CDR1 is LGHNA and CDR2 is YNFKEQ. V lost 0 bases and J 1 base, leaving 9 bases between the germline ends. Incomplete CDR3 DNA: TGTGCCAGCAGCCAAGATAAACTAGCCCAAGAGACC. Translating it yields CASSQDKLAQET. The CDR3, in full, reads CASSQDKLAQETQYF.